This T cell receptor beta chain was profiled in a study of cytotoxic CD8 clonotypes in ibrutinib-treated CLL. At the level of the study: The taking of response samples occurred after a median roughly twelve months of treatment, with a range of 6 to 36.

V gave up 1 base and J gave up 6 bases; unmatched junction bases: 13. Germline V lookup: CDR1 SGHVS, CDR2 FQNEAQ. This CDR3 has 17 residues. The study, taken as a whole, reports: Sustained-remission and progressing patients had different sampling times. Baseline-level clonality went beyond age-matched healthy donors and moved in step with circulating CD8+ T-cell counts.

The protocol was immunoSEQ multiplex PCR, while the TCRdb copy is restricted to in-frame clones and leaves out a portion. The repertoire holds some 350,000 clones, with roughly 70% as singletons. As concerns this clone: Its antigen is still unknown.

The clonotype originates from a human donor with chronic lymphocytic leukemia. This chain links TRBV7-8 with TRBJ2-7; 9 nucleotides agree with TRBD2. This sample comprised PBMCs, obtained after 36 months of ibrutinib treatment. DNA of the CDR3: TGTGCCAGCAGCTTAGTCCCTAGCGGGACCCCCCCGACCGAGCAGTACTTC. Amino acid sequence: CASSLVPSGTPPTEQYF.